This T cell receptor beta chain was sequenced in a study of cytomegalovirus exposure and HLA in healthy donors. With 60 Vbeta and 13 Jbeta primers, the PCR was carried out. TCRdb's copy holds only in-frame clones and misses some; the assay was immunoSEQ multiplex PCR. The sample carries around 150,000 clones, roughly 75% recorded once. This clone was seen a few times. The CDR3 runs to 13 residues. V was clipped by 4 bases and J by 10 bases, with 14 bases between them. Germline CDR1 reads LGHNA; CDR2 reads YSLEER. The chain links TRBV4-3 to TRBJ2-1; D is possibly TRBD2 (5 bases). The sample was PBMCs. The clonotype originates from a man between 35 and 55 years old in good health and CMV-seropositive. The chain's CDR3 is CASSPMEESEQFF. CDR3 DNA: TGCGCCAGCAGCCCAATGGAGGAGTCCGAGCAGTTCTTC.